Shown below are 32 T cell receptor beta chains from a single sample sequenced in a study of blood T cell repertoires in COVID-19. Method: immunoSEQ multiplex PCR; TCRdb's copy keeps in-frame clones and lacks some. This table has a few hundred thousand clones, over 75% appearing once. The source material was peripheral blood. The receptor set was obtained from a man aged 18-30 years with active or convalescent COVID-19.

The chain employs TRBV19 and TRBJ1-2, with D perhaps matching TRBD1 (6 bases). The V gene lost 4 bases and the J gene lost 2 bases, with 20 bases spanning the gap. The CDR3 length is 17 residues. Looked up from germline, CDR1 is LNHDA and CDR2 is SQIVND (reference sequence). The CDR3 here is CASSTSSLRDKNYGYTF. CDR3 nucleotide sequence: TGTGCCAGTAGTACTAGTTCCCTTAGGGACAAAAACTATGGCTACACCTTC.

V and J are TRBV9 and TRBJ2-1, with 11 bases lining up with TRBD2. The CDR3 sequence is 18 residues long. V lost 0 bases, J lost 6 bases, and 11 bases stayed unmatched. Germline V gives CDR1 SGDLS, CDR2 YYNGEE. The CDR3 sequence: CASSVGTSGGASVNEQFF. CDR3 nucleotides: TGTGCCAGCAGCGTAGGAACTAGCGGGGGAGCCTCCGTCAATGAGCAGTTCTTC.

This clone has a single count. The chain is built from TRBV11-1 and TRBJ1-4; D gene ambiguous. This CDR3 is built from 14 residues. V lost 5 bases, J lost 8 bases, and 15 bases lay in between. CDR1 is SGHAT, CDR2 FQDESV, per germline (reference sequence). This CDR3 is CASSPTPDGEKLFF. CDR3 nucleotide sequence: TGTGCCAGCAGCCCGACTCCCGACGGGGAAAAACTGTTTTTT.

The V and J genes are TRBV3-1 (or the pseudogene TRBV3-2) and TRBJ1-5; 9 nucleotides line up with TRBD1. V trimming: 4 bases; J trimming: 9 bases; junction bases outside the gene matches: 4. Per germline, CDR1 LGHDT and CDR2 YNNKEL (reference sequence). The CDR3 totals 13 residues. CDR3 sequence (DNA): TGTGCCAGCAGCCCGGGACAGGGTATGCCCCAGCATTTT. Translating it yields CASSPGQGMPQHF.

The chain is built from TRBV3-1 (or the pseudogene TRBV3-2) and TRBJ2-5, with D possibly TRBD2 on 7 matching bases. The CDR3 length is 16 residues. Trimming left V 3 bases short and J 0 bases short, with 14 bases between. Germline CDR1 LGHDT, CDR2 YNNKEL (reference sequence). The CDR3 loop reads CASSHGGGAHQETQYF. The CDR3 bases are TGTGCCAGCAGCCATGGTGGGGGGGCCCACCAAGAGACCCAGTACTTC.

The V gene is TRBV4-3, the J gene TRBJ1-2; 12 nucleotides align to TRBD1. CDR3 length equals 17 residues. Trimming took 4 bases from V and 5 from J; bases not matched to a gene: 11. Germline CDR1 LGHNA, CDR2 YSLEER. CDR3 protein: CASSPGVGQGASYGYTF. CDR3 nucleotides: TGCGCCAGCAGCCCAGGGGTGGGACAGGGGGCAAGTTATGGCTACACCTTC.

The chain couples TRBV5-8 to TRBJ1-2; 8 bases align to TRBD1. Germline lookup yields CDR1 SGHTS and CDR2 YDEGEE. This CDR3 comprises 16 residues. J was trimmed by 2 bases and V by 2 bases; bases with no gene match: 8. CDR3 in DNA: TGTGCCAGCAGCTTAATTGGGACAGGACTAAACTATGGCTACACCTTC. Its translation: CASSLIGTGLNYGYTF. Full variable domain (outside the CDR3, taken from reference TRBV5-8 and TRBJ1-2): EAGVTQSPTHLIKTRGQQATLRCSPISGHTSVYWYQQALGLGLQFLLWYDEGEERNRGNFPPRFSGRQFPNYSSELNVNALELEDSALYLCASSLIGTGLNYGYTFGSGTRLTVV.

The chain has TRBV5-4 and TRBJ2-4; 7 bases match TRBD2. The germline gives CDR1 SGHNT, CDR2 YYREEE (reference sequence). This CDR3 comprises 18 residues. The V segment lost 0 bases and the J segment 0 bases; nucleotides outside the gene matches: 9. DNA of the CDR3: TGTGCCAGCAGCTTGGGATGGGGGGGAGATCTAGCCAAAAACATTCAGTACTTC. It encodes CASSLGWGGDLAKNIQYF.

The chain combines TRBV4-1 with TRBJ1-3; TRBD1 agrees at 8 bases. Germline loops: CDR1 MGHRA, CDR2 YSYEKL. The J segment lost 3 bases and the V segment lost 4 bases, leaving 5 bases of the junction unmatched. CDR3 length: 15 residues. CDR3 sequence reads: CASSRDRGDGNTIYF. For the CDR3, the DNA is TGCGCCAGCAGCCGCGACAGGGGCGATGGAAACACCATATATTTT.

The chain links TRBV5-8 to TRBJ1-2; 8 positions match TRBD1. The germline gives CDR1 SGHTS, CDR2 YDEGEE. This CDR3 region has 13 residues. The V segment lost 3 bases and the J segment 6 bases; nucleotides outside the gene matches: 4. The CDR3: CASSYGQGHGYTF. The CDR3, as DNA: TGTGCCAGCAGCTATGGACAGGGCCATGGCTACACCTTC. The full variable domain, completed using reference TRBV5-8 and TRBJ1-2, is EAGVTQSPTHLIKTRGQQATLRCSPISGHTSVYWYQQALGLGLQFLLWYDEGEERNRGNFPPRFSGRQFPNYSSELNVNALELEDSALYLCASSYGQGHGYTFGSGTRLTVV.

This CDR3 is CASSLGGTGANVLTF. Written as DNA, the CDR3 is TGCGCCAGCAGCTTGGGAGGAACCGGGGCCAACGTCCTGACTTTC. The chain uses TRBV5-1 and TRBJ2-6; D call uncertain. The length of the CDR3 is 15 residues. The germline CDR1 and CDR2 sequences are SGHRS and YFSETQ. V was pared by 0 bases and J by 4 bases, with 8 bases between.

The chain couples TRBV9 to TRBJ2-5, with 12 bases fitting TRBD2. The CDR3 runs 16 residues. Germline V gives CDR1 SGDLS, CDR2 YYNGEE. V lost 3 bases, J lost 4 bases, and 7 bases stayed unmatched. The CDR3 coding sequence is TGTGCCAGCAGCGCTAGCGGGGGGGCCCTGGGAGAGACCCAGTACTTC. Protein: CASSASGGALGETQYF.

This chain joins TRBV15 and TRBJ2-1, with TRBD2 matching 12 bases. CDR3 length: 15 residues. The germline V gene has CDR1 LNHNV and CDR2 YYDKDF (reference sequence). Unmatched junction bases numbered 0, after V lost 3 bases and J lost 3 bases. CDR3 coding DNA: TGTGCCACCAGCAGGACTAGCGGGGGCTACAATGAGCAGTTCTTC. Amino acids: CATSRTSGGYNEQFF.

V and J are TRBV7-9 and TRBJ2-1; 8 bases align to TRBD2. Germline CDR1 is SEHNR and CDR2 is FQNEAQ (reference sequence). The J segment lost 4 bases and the V segment lost 7 bases, leaving 12 bases of the junction unmatched. CDR3 length: 16 amino acids. The chain's CDR3 is CASIPTGGTLYNEQFF. DNA for the CDR3: TGTGCCAGCATCCCCACGGGGGGGACACTTTACAATGAGCAGTTCTTC.

The chain employs TRBV5-4 and TRBJ2-3; 11 bases are a match to TRBD2. Germline assignment: CDR1 SGHNT and CDR2 YYREEE (reference sequence). The CDR3 sequence is 15 residues long. The J segment lost 7 bases and the V segment lost 0 bases, leaving 4 bases of the junction unmatched. The CDR3 region is CASSLAGTSGNTQYF. The CDR3 DNA reads as TGTGCCAGCAGCTTGGCGGGGACTAGCGGAAATACGCAGTATTTT.

This chain links TRBV11-2 with TRBJ2-7, with a tentative D call TRBD2 (6 bases). The V and J ends lost 0 bases and 10 bases respectively, with 7 bases between them. Germline V gives CDR1 SGHAT, CDR2 FQNNGV. CDR3 length: 11 amino acids. The CDR3 is CASSLEGTQYF. DNA of the CDR3: TGTGCCAGCAGCTTAGAAGGGACTCAGTACTTC.

The genes are TRBV11-2 and TRBJ2-5, with 12 bases identical to TRBD1. Germline V lookup: CDR1 SGHAT, CDR2 FQNNGV. This CDR3 has 19 residues. Germline trimming cut 5 bases from V and 2 bases from J; bases unmatched to any gene: 15. The CDR3 reads CASSRSGTGGFSLQETQYF. The CDR3 region has the DNA TGTGCCAGCAGCCGGTCCGGGACAGGGGGCTTTTCCCTACAAGAGACCCAGTACTTC.

This sequence joins TRBV5-1 and TRBJ2-2; the match to TRBD2 covers 13 bases. The CDR3 totals 19 residues. J lost 0 bases, V lost 4 bases, and 9 bases had no gene match. CDR1 is SGHRS and CDR2 is YFSETQ in the germline V gene. Written as DNA, the CDR3 is TGCGCCAGCAGCCCGGATGGACTAGCGGGGGCCACGAACACCGGGGAGCTGTTTTTT. This codes for CASSPDGLAGATNTGELFF.

The V and J genes are TRBV27 and TRBJ1-1; no reliable D call. CDR3 length: 13 residues. V was trimmed by 8 bases and J by 1 base, leaving 11 bases between them. Germline-derived CDR1 and CDR2 are MNHEY and SMNVEV (reference sequence). For the CDR3, the DNA is TGTGCCAGCGCCGGAGTTTGGAACACTGAAGCTTTCTTT. This sequence encodes CASAGVWNTEAFF.

V is TRBV6-4 and J is TRBJ2-3, with TRBD2 matching over 8 bases. V dropped 0 bases and J dropped 5; count of bases not matched to a gene: 10. The CDR3 length is 17 residues. Germline values: CDR1 MRHNA, CDR2 SNTAGT. Here the CDR3 DNA reads TGTGCCAGCAGTGACTCCCCCCCGGGGGGGCGTCAAGATACGCAGTATTTT. This translates into CASSDSPPGGRQDTQYF.

The chain links TRBV11-2 to TRBJ1-2, with a weak D call TRBD1 (6 bases). Germline lookup yields CDR1 SGHAT and CDR2 FQNNGV. With 1 base removed from V and 11 bases from J, the gap between germline ends came to 26 bases. The CDR3 runs to 17 residues. This CDR3 reads CASSLAFMTGLGGGYTF. CDR3 nucleotide sequence: TGTGCCAGCAGCTTAGCATTCATGACCGGACTTGGGGGCGGGTACACCTTC.

For the CDR3, the DNA is TGTGCCAGCAGCCAAAGACAGGGCCGAGGTACTGAAGCTTTCTTT. This codes for CASSQRQGRGTEAFF. The V and J genes are TRBV14 and TRBJ1-1, with 7 bases matching TRBD1. The CDR3 covers 15 residues. The V and J ends lost 2 bases and 5 bases, in that order; junction bases with no gene match: 8. The germline CDR1 and CDR2 sequences are SGHDN and FVKESK.

This clone appeared once. J is TRBJ2-3 and V is TRBV11-3; D might be TRBD2 (6 bases). This CDR3 is built from 15 residues. Per germline, CDR1 SGHNT and CDR2 YENEEA. V was shortened by 5 bases and J by 0 bases, with 12 bases between the two germline ends. CDR3 nucleotides: TGTGCCAGCAGCCATCGGGGGATAAGCACAGATACGCAGTATTTT. Amino acids: CASSHRGISTDTQYF.

Only a few counts were recorded for this clone. The chain combines TRBV12-5 with TRBJ1-1; weak D call: TRBD1 (6 bases). The CDR3 length is 14 residues. Trimming took off 4 bases at V and 1 base at J, with 10 bases between the two ends. Germline CDR1 LGHNT, CDR2 FRNRAP. This CDR3 reads CASGSGGANTEAFF. Here the CDR3 DNA reads TGTGCTAGTGGTTCTGGGGGCGCGAACACTGAAGCTTTCTTT.

The V call is TRBV27, the J call TRBJ2-1, with 8 bases identical to TRBD2. CDR1 MNHEY and CDR2 SMNVEV come from the germline V gene (reference sequence). Trimming at V came to 1 base and at J to 5 bases, leaving 7 bases not matched to a gene. CDR3 length equals 16 residues. The CDR3 bases are TGTGCCAGCAGTTTATTGGCGGGGGGAAAAAACAATGAGCAGTTCTTC. This sequence encodes CASSLLAGGKNNEQFF.

The J gene is TRBJ2-1, the V gene TRBV24-1; TRBD1 might be the D (6 bases). V was shortened by 4 bases and J by 8 bases, with 14 bases between the two germline ends. The CDR3 contains 14 residues. CDR1 and CDR2 from the germline V gene are KGHDR and SFDVKD. CDR3 coding DNA: TGTGCCACCAGTGAGTCCGGGACAAGCGATGAGCAGTTCTTC. Protein: CATSESGTSDEQFF.

The rearrangement joins TRBV5-4 to TRBJ2-1; D may be TRBD1 (7 bases). The CDR3 extends over 13 amino acids. Germline assignment: CDR1 SGHNT and CDR2 YYREEE (reference sequence). The V and J ends lost 9 bases and 6 bases respectively, with 16 bases between them. In DNA form, the CDR3 reads TGTGCCACAGGACAGGCGGGGTCCAATGAGCAGTTCTTC. It translates to CATGQAGSNEQFF. The full variable domain, in which reference TRBV5-4 and TRBJ2-1 provide the parts outside the CDR3, is ETGVTQSPTHLIKTRGQQVTLRCSSQSGHNTVSWYQQALGQGPQFIFQYYREEENGRGNFPPRFSGLQFPNYSSELNVNALELDDSALYLCATGQAGSNEQFFGPGTRLTVL.

This clone was seen a single time. This sequence joins TRBV5-1 and TRBJ2-3; 7 bases line up with TRBD2. Looked up from germline, CDR1 is SGHRS and CDR2 is YFSETQ. There are 16 residues in the CDR3. Germline trimming cut 4 bases from V and 0 bases from J; bases unmatched to any gene: 8. The CDR3 sequence: CASSLRTSVSTDTQYF. The DNA of the CDR3 is TGCGCCAGCAGCCTCCGGACTAGTGTGAGCACAGATACGCAGTATTTT.

This clone was seen just once. CDR3 region: CASSYEGGAGADTQYF. The DNA for the CDR3 is TGTGCCAGCAGTTACGAAGGCGGGGCTGGAGCAGATACGCAGTATTTT. The chain joins TRBV6-5 to TRBJ2-3; the D gene is possibly TRBD2 (6 bases). Trimming removed 2 bases at V and 4 bases at J, with 16 bases between. This CDR3 is 16 amino acids long. CDR1 and CDR2 (germline): MNHEY, SVGAGI.

This clone has just one count. Here the CDR3 reads CASSLGDREISYEQYF. CDR3 nucleotide sequence: TGTGCCAGCAGCTTAGGAGACAGGGAAATCTCCTACGAGCAGTACTTC. The genes are TRBV5-6 and TRBJ2-7; 7 bases fit TRBD1. The CDR3 has 16 residues. CDR1 SGHDT and CDR2 YYEEEE come from the germline V gene. V dropped 2 bases and J dropped 0; count of bases not matched to a gene: 8.

The chain carries TRBV27 and TRBJ1-4; 8 bases map to TRBD1. CDR3 size: 11 residues. V shed 5 bases, J shed 12 bases, and the junction held 2 bases outside the gene matches. Germline CDR1 MNHEY, CDR2 SMNVEV (reference sequence). The CDR3 here is CASSGGQELFF. The CDR3 nucleotides are TGTGCCAGCAGTGGGGGACAGGAACTGTTTTTT.

This chain connects TRBV3-1 (or the pseudogene TRBV3-2) to TRBJ1-2; 9 bases are shared with TRBD1. Unmatched junction bases numbered 3, after V lost 1 base and J lost 0 bases. This CDR3 contains 16 residues. CDR1 and CDR2 from the germline V gene are LGHDT and YNNKEL (reference sequence). The CDR3 is CASSQGGQGTNYGYTF. As DNA, the CDR3 is TGTGCCAGCAGCCAAGGCGGACAGGGGACTAACTATGGCTACACCTTC.